These T cell receptor beta chains were read from a single sample in a study of CD8+ T cells in alopecia areata. Some clones are missing from TCRdb's copy, which holds only in-frame ones; the method was immunoSEQ multiplex PCR. Of about 180,000 clones listed, about 55% are singletons. Sequencing used CD8+ T cells sorted from blood, obtained at week 24, from a patient treated with tofacitinib. The receptors originated from a human donor with alopecia areata. Each CDR3 is given with its conserved first and last residue. The D gene is left open where the match is weak. Only part of the rows carry a size: once, few, many, or a class if the clone is expanded.

d_gene	abundance	v_gene	j_gene	CDR3aa	CDR3nt
TRBD1	.	TRBV9	TRBJ2-5	CASSVGDRGETQYF	TGTGCCAGCAGCGTCGGGGACAGGGGCGAGACCCAGTACTTC
TRBD1	few	TRBV7-8	TRBJ1-1	CASSFSTGLAEAFF	TGTGCCAGCAGTTTTTCGACAGGGTTGGCTGAAGCTTTCTTT
.	.	TRBV4-3	TRBJ1-2	CASSQDSGESGYTF	TGCGCCAGCAGCCAAGATTCGGGGGAGAGCGGCTACACCTTC
.	.	TRBV29-1	TRBJ1-2	CSVRTRKQHYGYTF	TGCAGCGTGAGGACGAGGAAGCAACATTATGGCTACACCTTC
.	.	TRBV4-3	TRBJ1-4	CASSQAVGRVNEKLFF	TGCGCCAGCAGCCAAGCGGTGGGGCGAGTTAATGAAAAACTGTTTTTT
.	few	TRBV29-1	TRBJ2-1	CSVDSGQYNEQFF	TGCAGCGTCGACAGCGGTCAATACAATGAGCAGTTCTTC
.	.	TRBV5-1	TRBJ2-7	CASSLGSGSYEQYF	TGCGCCAGCAGCCTAGGTTCGGGGTCTTACGAGCAGTACTTC
TRBD1	.	TRBV28	TRBJ2-1	CASSSSQGVNEQFF	TGTGCCAGCAGTTCTTCCCAGGGGGTCAATGAGCAGTTCTTC
.	.	TRBV4-3	TRBJ2-5	CASSQTTRGGDQETQYF	TGCGCCAGCAGCCAGACCACCCGGGGCGGGGACCAAGAGACCCAGTACTTC
.	.	TRBV19	TRBJ1-2	CASTDSYISLAF	TGTGCCAGCACGGACAGTTATATCTCGCTGGCCTTC
.	many	TRBV19	TRBJ1-4	CASSIPTGGREKLFF	TGTGCCAGTAGTATCCCGACGGGGGGGCGAGAAAAACTGTTTTTT
.	.	TRBV4-3	TRBJ2-3	CASSPAGTDTQYF	TGCGCCAGCAGCCCAGCTGGTACAGATACGCAGTATTTT
TRBD2	few	TRBV5-6	TRBJ2-5	CASSSAGGETQYF	TGTGCCAGCAGCTCTGCGGGGGGAGAGACCCAGTACTTC
TRBD1	.	TRBV30	TRBJ2-1	CAWSVAGGPYNEQFF	TGTGCCTGGAGTGTAGCAGGGGGCCCCTACAATGAGCAGTTCTTC
TRBD2	once	TRBV9	TRBJ2-3	CASSVERAGGRTDTQYF	TGTGCCAGCAGCGTAGAGCGAGCGGGGGGGCGCACAGATACGCAGTATTTT
.	once	TRBV5-1	TRBJ2-2	CASSLSGTGELFF	TGCGCCAGCAGCTTGAGTGGCACCGGGGAGCTGTTTTTT
.	.	TRBV4-3	TRBJ2-7	CASSQEQGSYEQYF	TGCGCCAGCAGCCAAGAGCAGGGGAGCTACGAGCAGTACTTC
.	few	TRBV25-1	TRBJ2-1	CASSLRDDEQFF	TGTGCCAGCAGTCTCCGGGATGATGAGCAGTTCTTC
.	.	TRBV4-2	TRBJ2-6	CASSPRDTGANVLTF	TGTGCCAGCAGCCCTAGGGATACTGGGGCCAACGTCCTGACTTTC
.	.	TRBV7-2	TRBJ1-6	CASSPRVSPLHF	TGTGCCAGCAGCCCTCGGGTTTCACCCCTCCACTTT
.	few	TRBV13	TRBJ1-1	CATTSMGNTEAFF	TGTGCCACCACCTCCATGGGTAACACTGAAGCTTTCTTT
.	.	TRBV14	TRBJ1-2	CASSQVDSRNYGYTF	TGTGCCAGCAGCCAAGTCGACAGCCGGAACTATGGCTACACCTTC
TRBD1	.	TRBV15	TRBJ1-2	CATSRKDRAAEWYYGYTF	TGTGCCACCAGCAGGAAGGACAGGGCGGCCGAGTGGTACTATGGCTACACCTTC
.	many	TRBV30	TRBJ2-7	CAWSSGPGDYEQYF	TGTGCCTGGAGTTCGGGCCCCGGGGACTACGAGCAGTACTTC
TRBD1	.	TRBV4-1	TRBJ2-4	CASSHEDRLNIQYF	TGCGCCAGCAGCCACGAGGACAGGTTGAACATTCAGTACTTC
.	few	TRBV18	TRBJ2-7	CASSRDDVSSYEQYF	TGTGCCAGCTCCCGGGACGACGTAAGCTCCTACGAGCAGTACTTC
TRBD2	.	TRBV9	TRBJ2-7	CASSESGTSGTYEQYF	TGTGCCAGCAGCGAATCCGGGACTAGCGGAACCTACGAGCAGTACTTC
.	.	TRBV2	TRBJ2-2	CASINPTGSSGELFF	TGTGCCAGCATCAATCCAACAGGGAGCTCCGGGGAGCTGTTTTTT
TRBD1	few	TRBV5-6	TRBJ2-3	CASSSRQGADTQYF	TGTGCCAGCAGCTCCAGACAGGGGGCCGATACGCAGTATTTT
TRBD2	.	TRBV4-3	TRBJ2-1	CASSQGAGGYNEQFF	TGCGCCAGCAGCCAAGGAGCGGGGGGATACAATGAGCAGTTCTTC
TRBD1	.	TRBV30	TRBJ1-2	CAWRDRGLGYGYTF	TGTGCCTGGAGAGACAGGGGGCTGGGCTATGGCTACACCTTC
.	.	TRBV30	TRBJ1-1	CAWSPSRNTEAFF	TGTGCCTGGAGCCCCAGCCGTAACACTGAAGCTTTCTTT
.	few	TRBV29-1	TRBJ2-3	CSVVDSDRGVSDTQYF	TGCAGCGTTGTGGATAGCGACAGAGGGGTATCAGATACGCAGTATTTT
.	.	TRBV19	TRBJ1-5	CASSIDNPNQPQHF	TGTGCCAGTAGTATAGATAACCCTAATCAGCCCCAGCATTTT
TRBD2	.	TRBV13	TRBJ2-1	CASSYLAGVSYNEQFF	TGTGCCAGCAGCTACCTAGCGGGAGTCTCCTACAATGAGCAGTTCTTC
.	few	TRBV7-3	TRBJ2-3	CASSSGGLDTQYF	TGTGCCAGCAGCTCTGGAGGTTTGGATACGCAGTATTTT
.	once	TRBV6-6	TRBJ2-3	CASSDRATATDTQYF	TGTGCCAGCAGTGATAGAGCGACAGCCACAGATACGCAGTATTTT
TRBD1	.	TRBV6-5	TRBJ1-5	CASKGGGRNQPQHF	TGTGCCAGCAAAGGAGGGGGCCGCAATCAGCCCCAGCATTTT
TRBD1	once	TRBV30	TRBJ1-1	CAWTMGQGGTEAFF	TGTGCCTGGACGATGGGACAGGGGGGGACTGAAGCTTTCTTT
.	.	TRBV30	TRBJ1-3	CAFSLLGGNTIYF	TGTGCCTTCTCCTTGCTAGGGGGAAACACCATATATTTT
.	.	TRBV30	TRBJ1-2	CAWEDTGYTF	TGTGCCTGGGAAGACACTGGCTACACCTTC
.	few	TRBV29-1	TRBJ2-3	CSVFGEGWAGTDTQYF	TGCAGCGTTTTTGGTGAGGGGTGGGCCGGGACAGATACGCAGTATTTT
.	.	TRBV30	TRBJ2-7	CAWSEGTSYEQYF	TGTGCCTGGAGCGAAGGGACCTCATACGAGCAGTACTTC
TRBD2	.	TRBV7-9	TRBJ2-5	CASSFLHSGGQETQYF	TGTGCCAGCAGCTTCCTCCATAGCGGGGGGCAAGAGACCCAGTACTTC
.	.	TRBV28	TRBJ2-1	CASSLPRTTDNEQFF	TGTGCCAGCAGTCTCCCCCGGACTACCGACAATGAGCAGTTCTTC
.	.	TRBV30	TRBJ1-1	CAWRFRGAEAFF	TGTGCCTGGAGGTTTAGAGGGGCTGAAGCTTTCTTT
.	.	TRBV10-2	TRBJ2-1	CASSESGRDNEQFF	TGCGCCAGCAGTGAGTCGGGGAGAGACAATGAGCAGTTCTTC
.	.	TRBV2	TRBJ2-4	CASSDFSGGDGKNIQYF	TGTGCCAGCAGTGATTTTTCGGGCGGGGATGGCAAAAACATTCAGTACTTC
.	.	TRBV6-5	TRBJ1-5	CASSYSGGEGPQHF	TGTGCCAGCAGTTACTCCGGGGGTGAGGGGCCCCAGCATTTT
.	.	TRBV10-3	TRBJ1-1	CAITQNTEAFF	TGTGCCATCACGCAGAACACTGAAGCTTTCTTT
.	few	TRBV7-9	TRBJ2-7	CASSPEGTPYEQYF	TGTGCCAGCAGTCCTGAGGGGACCCCCTACGAGCAGTACTTC
TRBD1	few	TRBV29-1	TRBJ2-2	CSVVTGGGELFF	TGCAGCGTGGTTACAGGGGGCGGGGAGCTGTTTTTT
TRBD1	.	TRBV12-5	TRBJ2-2	CASGPNRGRNTGELFF	TGTGCTAGTGGCCCTAACAGGGGGCGCAACACCGGGGAGCTGTTTTTT
.	.	TRBV29-1	TRBJ2-7	CSANNGYEQYF	TGCAGCGCCAACAATGGCTACGAGCAGTACTTC
.	.	TRBV10-3	TRBJ1-2	CAISEGAAGSSFGYTF	TGTGCCATCAGTGAAGGGGCCGCGGGAAGTTCGTTCGGCTACACCTTC
.	.	TRBV19	TRBJ1-1	CASSIDGEDTEAFF	TGTGCCAGTAGTATAGACGGGGAGGACACTGAAGCTTTCTTT